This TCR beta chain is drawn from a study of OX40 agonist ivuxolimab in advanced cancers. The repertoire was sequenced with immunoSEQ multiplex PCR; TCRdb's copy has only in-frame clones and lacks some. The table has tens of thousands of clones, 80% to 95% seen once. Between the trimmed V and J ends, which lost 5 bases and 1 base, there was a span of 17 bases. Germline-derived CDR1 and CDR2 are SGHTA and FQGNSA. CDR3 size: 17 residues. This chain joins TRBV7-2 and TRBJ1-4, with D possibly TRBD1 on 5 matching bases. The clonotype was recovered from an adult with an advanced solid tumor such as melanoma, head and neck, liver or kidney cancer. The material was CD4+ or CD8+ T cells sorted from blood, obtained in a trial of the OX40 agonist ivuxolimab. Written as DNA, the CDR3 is TGTGCCAGCAGCCTTCTCGGGGGGGAGGAAACTAATGAAAAACTGTTTTTT. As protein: CASSLLGGEETNEKLFF.